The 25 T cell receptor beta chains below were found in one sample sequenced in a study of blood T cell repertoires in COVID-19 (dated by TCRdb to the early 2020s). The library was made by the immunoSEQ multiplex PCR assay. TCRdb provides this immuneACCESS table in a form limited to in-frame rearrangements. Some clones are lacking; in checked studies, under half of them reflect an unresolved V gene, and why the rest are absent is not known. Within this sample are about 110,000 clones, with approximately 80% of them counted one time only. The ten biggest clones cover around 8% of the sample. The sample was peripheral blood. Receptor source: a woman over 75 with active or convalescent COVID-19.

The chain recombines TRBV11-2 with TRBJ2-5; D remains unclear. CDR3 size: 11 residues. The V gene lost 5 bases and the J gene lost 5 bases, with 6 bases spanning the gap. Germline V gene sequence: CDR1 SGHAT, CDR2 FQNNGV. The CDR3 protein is CASSLVETQYF. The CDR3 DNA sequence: TGTGCCAGCAGCCTCGTTGAGACCCAGTACTTC.

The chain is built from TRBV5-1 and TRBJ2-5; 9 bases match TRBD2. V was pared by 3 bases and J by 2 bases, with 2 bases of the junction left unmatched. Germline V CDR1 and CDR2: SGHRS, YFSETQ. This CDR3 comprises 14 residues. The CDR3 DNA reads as TGCGCCAGCAGCTCTCTAGCGGGGCAAGAGACCCAGTACTTC. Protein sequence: CASSSLAGQETQYF.

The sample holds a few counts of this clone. The CDR3 DNA sequence: TGTGCCAGCAGCCAAGGACAGGGAAATTCACCCCTCCACTTT. It translates to CASSQGQGNSPLHF. This chain connects TRBV4-2 to TRBJ1-6; 7 bases fit TRBD1. Germline V gene lookup returns CDR1 LGHNA and CDR2 YNFKEQ. V lost 1 base, J lost 7 bases, and 1 base stayed unmatched. This CDR3 comprises 14 residues.

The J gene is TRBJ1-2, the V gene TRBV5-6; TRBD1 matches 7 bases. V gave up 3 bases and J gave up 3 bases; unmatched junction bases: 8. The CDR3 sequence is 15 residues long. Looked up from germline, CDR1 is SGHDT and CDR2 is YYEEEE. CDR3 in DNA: TGTGCCAGCAGCTCTTGGGGACAGAGTTACTATGGCTACACCTTC. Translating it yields CASSSWGQSYYGYTF.

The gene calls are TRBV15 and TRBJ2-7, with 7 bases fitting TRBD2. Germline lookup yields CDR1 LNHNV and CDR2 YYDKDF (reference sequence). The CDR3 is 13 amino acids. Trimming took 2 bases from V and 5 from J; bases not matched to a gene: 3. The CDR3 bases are TGTGCCACCAGCAGACTGGCGGGGGACGAGCAGTACTTC. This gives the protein CATSRLAGDEQYF. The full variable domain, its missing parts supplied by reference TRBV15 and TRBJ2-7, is DAMVIQNPRYQVTQFGKPVTLSCSQTLNHNVMYWYQQKSSQAPKLLFHYYDKDFNNEADTPDNFQSRRPNTSFCFLDIRSPGLGDTAMYLCATSRLAGDEQYFGPGTRLTVT.

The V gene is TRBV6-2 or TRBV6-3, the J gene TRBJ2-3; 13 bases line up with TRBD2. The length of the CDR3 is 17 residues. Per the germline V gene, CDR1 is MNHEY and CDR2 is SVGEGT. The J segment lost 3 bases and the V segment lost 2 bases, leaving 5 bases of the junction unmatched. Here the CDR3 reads CASSYGGLAGITDTQYF. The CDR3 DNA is TGTGCCAGCAGTTACGGGGGACTAGCGGGAATTACAGATACGCAGTATTTT.

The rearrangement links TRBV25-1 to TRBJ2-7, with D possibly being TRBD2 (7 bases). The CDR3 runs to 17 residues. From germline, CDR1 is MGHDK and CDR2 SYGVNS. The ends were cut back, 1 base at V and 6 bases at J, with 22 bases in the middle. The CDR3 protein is CASSESRGIQGGGEQYF. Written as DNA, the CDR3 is TGTGCCAGCAGTGAATCACGTGGGATTCAGGGAGGGGGCGAGCAGTACTTC.

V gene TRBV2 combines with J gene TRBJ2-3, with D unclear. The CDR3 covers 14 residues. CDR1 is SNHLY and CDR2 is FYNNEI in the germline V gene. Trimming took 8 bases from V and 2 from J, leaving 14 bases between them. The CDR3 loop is CASLPWLYTDTQYF. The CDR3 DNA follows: TGTGCCAGCCTCCCCTGGCTTTACACAGATACGCAGTATTTT.

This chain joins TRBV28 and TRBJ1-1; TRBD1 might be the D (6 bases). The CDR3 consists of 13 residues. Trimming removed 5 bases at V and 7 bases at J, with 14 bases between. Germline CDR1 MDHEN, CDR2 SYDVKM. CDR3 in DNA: TGTGCCAGCAGTCCCCCTAAGACAGGTGAAGCTTTCTTT. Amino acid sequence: CASSPPKTGEAFF.

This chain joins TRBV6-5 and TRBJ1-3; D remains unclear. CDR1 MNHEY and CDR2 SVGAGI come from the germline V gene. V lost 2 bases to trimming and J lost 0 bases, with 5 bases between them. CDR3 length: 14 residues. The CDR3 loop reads CASSYKPSGNTIYF. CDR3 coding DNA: TGTGCCAGCAGTTACAAGCCCTCTGGAAACACCATATATTTT.

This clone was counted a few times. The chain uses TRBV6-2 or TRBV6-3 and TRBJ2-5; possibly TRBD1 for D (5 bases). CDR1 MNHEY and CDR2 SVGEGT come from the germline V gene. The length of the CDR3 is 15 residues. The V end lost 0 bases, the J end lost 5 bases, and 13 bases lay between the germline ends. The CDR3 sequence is CASSYSLTEWETQYF. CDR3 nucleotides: TGTGCCAGCAGTTACTCCCTGACAGAGTGGGAGACCCAGTACTTC.

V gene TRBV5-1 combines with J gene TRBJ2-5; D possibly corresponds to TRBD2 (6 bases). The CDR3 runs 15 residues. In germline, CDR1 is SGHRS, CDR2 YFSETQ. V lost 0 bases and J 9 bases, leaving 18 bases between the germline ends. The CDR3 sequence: CASSLAPGTQVAQYF. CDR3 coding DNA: TGCGCCAGCAGCTTGGCCCCAGGGACTCAGGTGGCCCAGTACTTC.

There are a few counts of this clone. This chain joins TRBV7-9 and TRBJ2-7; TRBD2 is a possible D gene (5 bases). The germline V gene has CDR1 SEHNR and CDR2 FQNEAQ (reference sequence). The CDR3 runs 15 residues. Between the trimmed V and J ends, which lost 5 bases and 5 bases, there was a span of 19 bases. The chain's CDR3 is CASSHRPREGNEQYF. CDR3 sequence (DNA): TGTGCCAGCAGCCACAGACCCCGAGAGGGCAACGAGCAGTACTTC.

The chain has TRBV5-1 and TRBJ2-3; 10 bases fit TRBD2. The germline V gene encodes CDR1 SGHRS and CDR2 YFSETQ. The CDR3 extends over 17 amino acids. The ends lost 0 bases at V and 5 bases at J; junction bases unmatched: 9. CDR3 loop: CASSLATSGPGLDTQYF. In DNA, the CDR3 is TGCGCCAGCAGCTTGGCGACTAGCGGGCCAGGCCTAGATACGCAGTATTTT.

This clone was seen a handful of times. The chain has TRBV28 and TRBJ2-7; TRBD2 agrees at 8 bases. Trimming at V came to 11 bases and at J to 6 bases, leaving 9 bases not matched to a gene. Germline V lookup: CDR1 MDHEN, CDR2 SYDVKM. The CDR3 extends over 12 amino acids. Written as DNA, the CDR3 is TGTGCCTCACTAACTAGCGGATCCGAGCAGTACTTC. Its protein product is CASLTSGSEQYF.

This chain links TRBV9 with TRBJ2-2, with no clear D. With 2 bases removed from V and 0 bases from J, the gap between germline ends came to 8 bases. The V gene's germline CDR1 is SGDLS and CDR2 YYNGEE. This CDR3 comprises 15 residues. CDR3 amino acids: CASSVSAANTGELFF. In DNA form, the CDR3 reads TGTGCCAGCAGCGTTTCGGCGGCGAACACCGGGGAGCTGTTTTTT.

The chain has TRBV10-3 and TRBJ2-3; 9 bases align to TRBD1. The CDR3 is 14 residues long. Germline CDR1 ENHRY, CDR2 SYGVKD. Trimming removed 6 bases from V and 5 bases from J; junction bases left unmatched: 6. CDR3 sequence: CAISGQGFEDTQYF. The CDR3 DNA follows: TGTGCCATCAGCGGACAGGGGTTCGAAGATACGCAGTATTTT.

The CDR3 DNA is TGCGCCAGCAGCCAAGGTGAGGAACCGAAGTTCTACGAGCAGTACTTC. This codes for CASSQGEEPKFYEQYF. The chain links TRBV4-1 to TRBJ2-7; the D is unclear. CDR1 is MGHRA, CDR2 YSYEKL, per germline. CDR3 size: 16 residues. V was trimmed by 1 base and J by 3 bases, leaving 16 bases between them.

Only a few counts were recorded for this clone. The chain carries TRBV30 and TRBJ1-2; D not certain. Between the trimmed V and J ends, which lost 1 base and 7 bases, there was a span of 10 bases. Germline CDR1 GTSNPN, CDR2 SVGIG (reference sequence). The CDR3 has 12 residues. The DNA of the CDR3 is TGTGCCTGGAGTGCTCCGCTGGCTGGCTACACCTTC. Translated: CAWSAPLAGYTF.

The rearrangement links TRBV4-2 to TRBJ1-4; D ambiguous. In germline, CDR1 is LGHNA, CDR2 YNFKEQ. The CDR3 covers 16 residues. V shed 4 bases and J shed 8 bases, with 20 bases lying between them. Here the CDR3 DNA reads TGTGCCAGCAGCCGGAACCCGGGGAGTCGCAACGAAAAACTGTTTTTT. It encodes CASSRNPGSRNEKLFF.

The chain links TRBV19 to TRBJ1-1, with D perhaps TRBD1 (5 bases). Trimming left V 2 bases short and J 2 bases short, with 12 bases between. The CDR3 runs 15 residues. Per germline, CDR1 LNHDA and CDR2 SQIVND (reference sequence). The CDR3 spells CASSILDKPNTEAFF. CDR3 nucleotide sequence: TGTGCCAGTAGTATACTGGACAAACCCAACACTGAAGCTTTCTTT.

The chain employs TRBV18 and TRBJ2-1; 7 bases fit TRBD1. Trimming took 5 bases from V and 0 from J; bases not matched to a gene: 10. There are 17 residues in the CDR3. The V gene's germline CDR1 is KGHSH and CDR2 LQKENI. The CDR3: CASSSRDRARSYNEQFF. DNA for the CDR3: TGTGCCAGCTCATCGAGAGACAGGGCTCGCTCCTACAATGAGCAGTTCTTC.

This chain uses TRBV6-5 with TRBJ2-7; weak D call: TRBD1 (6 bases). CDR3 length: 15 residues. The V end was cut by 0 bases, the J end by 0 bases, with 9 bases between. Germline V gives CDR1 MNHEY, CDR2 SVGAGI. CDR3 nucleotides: TGTGCCAGCAGTTACTCCGGACAGCCCTCCTACGAGCAGTACTTC. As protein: CASSYSGQPSYEQYF.

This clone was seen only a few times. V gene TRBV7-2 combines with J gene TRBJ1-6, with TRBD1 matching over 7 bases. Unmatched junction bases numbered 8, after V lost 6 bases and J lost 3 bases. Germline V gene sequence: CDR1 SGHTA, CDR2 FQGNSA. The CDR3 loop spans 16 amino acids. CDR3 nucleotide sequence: TGTGCCAGCAGGACTCTCAGGGGGAACTATAATTCACCCCTCCACTTT. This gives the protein CASRTLRGNYNSPLHF.

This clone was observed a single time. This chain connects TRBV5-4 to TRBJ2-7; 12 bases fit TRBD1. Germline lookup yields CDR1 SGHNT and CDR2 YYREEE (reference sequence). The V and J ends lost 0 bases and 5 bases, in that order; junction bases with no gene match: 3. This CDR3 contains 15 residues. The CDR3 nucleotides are TGTGCCAGCAGCTTGGAGGGACAGGGGGCCCACGAGCAGTACTTC. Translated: CASSLEGQGAHEQYF. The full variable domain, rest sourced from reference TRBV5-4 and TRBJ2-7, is ETGVTQSPTHLIKTRGQQVTLRCSSQSGHNTVSWYQQALGQGPQFIFQYYREEENGRGNFPPRFSGLQFPNYSSELNVNALELDDSALYLCASSLEGQGAHEQYFGPGTRLTVT.